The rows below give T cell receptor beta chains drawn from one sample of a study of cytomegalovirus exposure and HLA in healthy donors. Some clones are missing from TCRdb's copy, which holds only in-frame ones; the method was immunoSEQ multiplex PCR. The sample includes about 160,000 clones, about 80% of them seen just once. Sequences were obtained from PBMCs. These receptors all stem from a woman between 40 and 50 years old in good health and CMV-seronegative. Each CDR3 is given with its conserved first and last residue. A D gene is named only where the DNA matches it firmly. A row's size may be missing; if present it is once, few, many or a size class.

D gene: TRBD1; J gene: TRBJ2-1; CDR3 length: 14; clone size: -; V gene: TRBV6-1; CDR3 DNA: TGTGCCAGCAGTGAAGCGACAGGGTACAATGAGCAGTTCTTC; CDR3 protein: CASSEATGYNEQFF
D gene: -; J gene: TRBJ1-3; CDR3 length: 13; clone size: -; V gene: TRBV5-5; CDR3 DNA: TGTGCCAGCAGCCACGGAGCTAGAAACACCATATATTTT; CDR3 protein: CASSHGARNTIYF
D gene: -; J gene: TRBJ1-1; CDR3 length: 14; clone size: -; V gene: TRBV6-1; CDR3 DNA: TGTGCCAGCCCGAACACAGGGAAAGAAACTGAAGCTTTCTTT; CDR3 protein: CASPNTGKETEAFF
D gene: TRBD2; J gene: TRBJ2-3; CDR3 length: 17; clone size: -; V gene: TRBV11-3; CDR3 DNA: TGTGCCAGCAGCCTGGGAATAAGCGGGAGTAGTGCAGATACGCAGTATTTT; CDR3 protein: CASSLGISGSSADTQYF
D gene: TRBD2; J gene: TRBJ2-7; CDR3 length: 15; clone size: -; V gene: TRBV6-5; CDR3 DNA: TGTGCCAGCAGTTACAAGGCGGGAGGGCCCCACGAGCAGTACTTC; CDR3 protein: CASSYKAGGPHEQYF
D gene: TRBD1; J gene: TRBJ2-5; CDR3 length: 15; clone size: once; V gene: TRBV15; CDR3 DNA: TGTGCCACCAGCAGAGCCTCGGGACAGGGAGAGACCCAGTACTTC; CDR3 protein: CATSRASGQGETQYF
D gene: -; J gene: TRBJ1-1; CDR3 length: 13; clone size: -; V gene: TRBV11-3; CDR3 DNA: TGTGCCAGCAGCTCAGGGGTTGGCACTGAAGCTTTCTTT; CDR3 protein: CASSSGVGTEAFF
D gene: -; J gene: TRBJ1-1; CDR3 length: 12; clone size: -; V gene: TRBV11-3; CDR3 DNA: TGTGCCAGCAGCCTTGACAGAGTCACGGCTTTCTTT; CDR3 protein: CASSLDRVTAFF
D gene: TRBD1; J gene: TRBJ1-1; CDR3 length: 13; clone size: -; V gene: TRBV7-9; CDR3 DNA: TGTGCCAGCAGCTTCACCGGGACAGATGAAGCTTTCTTT; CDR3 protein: CASSFTGTDEAFF
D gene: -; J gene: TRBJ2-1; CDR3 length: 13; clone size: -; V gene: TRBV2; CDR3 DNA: TGTGCCAGCAGCCCGACTGGCTACAATGAGCAGTTCTTC; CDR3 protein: CASSPTGYNEQFF
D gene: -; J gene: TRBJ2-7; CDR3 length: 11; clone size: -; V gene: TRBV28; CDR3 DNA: TGTGCCAGCGGAGTTTTAGCGGAGCAGTACTTC; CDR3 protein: CASGVLAEQYF
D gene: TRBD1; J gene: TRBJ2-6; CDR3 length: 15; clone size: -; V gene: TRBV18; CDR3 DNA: TGTGCCAGCTCTCAAGACAGGGCTGGGGCCAACGTCCTGACTTTC; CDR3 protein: CASSQDRAGANVLTF
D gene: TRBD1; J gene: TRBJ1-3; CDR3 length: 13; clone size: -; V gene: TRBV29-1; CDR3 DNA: TGCAGCGTTTACGACAGGGCTGGAAACACCATATATTTT; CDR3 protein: CSVYDRAGNTIYF
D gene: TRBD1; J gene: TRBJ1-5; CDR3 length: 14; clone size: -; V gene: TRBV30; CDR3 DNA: TGTGCCTGGAGGGACAGGAGTAGCAATCAGCCCCAGCATTTT; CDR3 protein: CAWRDRSSNQPQHF
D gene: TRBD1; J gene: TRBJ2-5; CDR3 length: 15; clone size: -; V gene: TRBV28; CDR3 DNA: TGTGCCAGCGTATCCGGGACAGGGTCGAAAGAGACCCAGTACTTC; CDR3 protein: CASVSGTGSKETQYF
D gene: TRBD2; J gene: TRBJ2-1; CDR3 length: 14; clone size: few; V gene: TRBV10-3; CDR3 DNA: TGTGCCATCAGGAGACTAGCGGGAGAAGATGAGCAGTTCTTC; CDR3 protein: CAIRRLAGEDEQFF
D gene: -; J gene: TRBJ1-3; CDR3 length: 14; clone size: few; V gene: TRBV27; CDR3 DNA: TGTGCCAGCAGTTTAACGAGCTCTGGAAACACCATATATTTT; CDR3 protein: CASSLTSSGNTIYF
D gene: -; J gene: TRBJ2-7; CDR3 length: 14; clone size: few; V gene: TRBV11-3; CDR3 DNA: TGTGCCAGCAGCCCTCCCCCCGAGGCTCGCGAGCAGTACTTC; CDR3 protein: CASSPPPEAREQYF
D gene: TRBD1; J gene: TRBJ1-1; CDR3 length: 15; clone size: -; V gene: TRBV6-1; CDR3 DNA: TGTGCCAGCAGTGAAGTACAGGGGGTGTCTAACCAGGCTTTCTTT; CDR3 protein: CASSEVQGVSNQAFF
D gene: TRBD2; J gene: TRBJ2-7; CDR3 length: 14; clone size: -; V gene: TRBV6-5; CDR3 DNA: TGTGCCAGCAGTACGGGACTAGATCTCTACGAGCAGTACTTC; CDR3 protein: CASSTGLDLYEQYF
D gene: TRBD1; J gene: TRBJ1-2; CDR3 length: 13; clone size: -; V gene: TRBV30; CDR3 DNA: TGTGCCTGGAGGGGACAGGGTCGCTATGGCTACACCTTC; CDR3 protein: CAWRGQGRYGYTF
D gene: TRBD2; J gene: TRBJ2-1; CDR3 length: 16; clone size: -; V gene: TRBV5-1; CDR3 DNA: TGCGCCAGCAGCCTCCCGCGGGGGGACTCCTACAATGAGCAGTTCTTC; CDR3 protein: CASSLPRGDSYNEQFF
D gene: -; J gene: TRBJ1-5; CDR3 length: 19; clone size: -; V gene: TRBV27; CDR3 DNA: TGTGCCAGCAGTTTTTCCTTCCTCCGGGACTCATATAGCAATCAGCCCCAGCATTTT; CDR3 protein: CASSFSFLRDSYSNQPQHF
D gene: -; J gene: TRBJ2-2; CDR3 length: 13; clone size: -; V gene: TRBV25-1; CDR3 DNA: TGTGCCAGCACCCCCAGGGGCACCGGGGAGCTGCTTTTT; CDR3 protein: CASTPRGTGELLF
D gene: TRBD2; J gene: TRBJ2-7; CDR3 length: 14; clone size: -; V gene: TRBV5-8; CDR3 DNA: TGTGCCAGCAGACTAGCGGGGAGCTCCTACGAGCAGTACTTC; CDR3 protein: CASRLAGSSYEQYF
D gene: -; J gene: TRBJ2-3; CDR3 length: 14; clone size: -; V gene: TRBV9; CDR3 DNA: TGTGCCAGCAGCGTTGACTACTCGACAGATACGCAGTATTTT; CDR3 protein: CASSVDYSTDTQYF
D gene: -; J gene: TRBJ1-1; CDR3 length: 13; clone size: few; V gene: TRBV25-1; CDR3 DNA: TGTGCCAGCACCCCCTTGTTGAACACTGAAGCTTTCTTT; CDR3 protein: CASTPLLNTEAFF
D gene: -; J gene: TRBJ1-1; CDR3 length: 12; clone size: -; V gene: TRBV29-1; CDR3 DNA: TGCAGCGCTGGCAGGGGAAACACTGAAGCTTTCTTT; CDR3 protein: CSAGRGNTEAFF
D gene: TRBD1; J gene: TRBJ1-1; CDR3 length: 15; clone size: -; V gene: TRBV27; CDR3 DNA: TGTGCCAGCAGTCTGCGACAGGGTAGGGGTACTGAAGCTTTCTTT; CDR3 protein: CASSLRQGRGTEAFF
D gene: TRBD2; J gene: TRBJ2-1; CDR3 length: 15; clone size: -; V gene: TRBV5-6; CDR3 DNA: TGTGCCAGCAGCGGCCCTAGCGGGGGGGGAGATGAGCAGTTCTTC; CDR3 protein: CASSGPSGGGDEQFF
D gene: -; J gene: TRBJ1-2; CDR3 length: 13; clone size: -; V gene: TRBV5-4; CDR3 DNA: TGTGCCAGCAGCCCCTCCATTGACTATGGCTGCACCTTC; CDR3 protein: CASSPSIDYGCTF
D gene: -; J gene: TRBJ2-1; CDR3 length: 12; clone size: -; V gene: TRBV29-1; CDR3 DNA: TGCAGCGTCCAACTCTCTAGCCATGAGCAGTTCTTC; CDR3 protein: CSVQLSSHEQFF
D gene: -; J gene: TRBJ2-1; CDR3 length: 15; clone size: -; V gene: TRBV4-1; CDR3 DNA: TGCGCCAGCAGCCAAGACTGGCGGAGAAACAATGAGCAGTTCTTC; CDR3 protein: CASSQDWRRNNEQFF
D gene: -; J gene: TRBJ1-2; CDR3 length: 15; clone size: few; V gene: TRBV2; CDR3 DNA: TGTGCCAGCAATACTCCACTGGGGGGAGACTATGGCTACACCTTC; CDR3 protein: CASNTPLGGDYGYTF
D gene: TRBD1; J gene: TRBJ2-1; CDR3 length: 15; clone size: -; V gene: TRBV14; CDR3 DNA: TGTGCCACCTCCGTACAGGGGTTAGTCAGGAATGAGCAGTTCTTC; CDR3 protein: CATSVQGLVRNEQFF
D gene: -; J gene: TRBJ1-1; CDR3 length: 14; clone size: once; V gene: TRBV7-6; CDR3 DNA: TGTGCCAGCAGAGGATTACGGGGGAACACTGAAGCTTTCTTT; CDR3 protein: CASRGLRGNTEAFF
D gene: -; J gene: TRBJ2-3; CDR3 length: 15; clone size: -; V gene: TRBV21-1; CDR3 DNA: TGTGCCAGCAGGAAGAATAGAGCGGGAGCAGATACGCAGTATTTT; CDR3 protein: CASRKNRAGADTQYF
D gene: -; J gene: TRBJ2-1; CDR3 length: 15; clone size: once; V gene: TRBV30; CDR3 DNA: TGTGCACAAGGGAGGTCCTCTGGCTCCTACAATGAGCAGTTCTTC; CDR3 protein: CAQGRSSGSYNEQFF
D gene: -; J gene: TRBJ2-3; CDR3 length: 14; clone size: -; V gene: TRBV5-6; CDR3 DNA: TGTGCCAGCAGCCGGGATAGGAGCTCAGATACGCAGTATTTT; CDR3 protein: CASSRDRSSDTQYF
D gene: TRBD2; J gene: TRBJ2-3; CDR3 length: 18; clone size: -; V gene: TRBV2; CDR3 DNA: TGTGCCAGCAGTCTCTATGGACTAGCAGCTAAGCGGGACTCTACGCAGTATTTT; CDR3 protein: CASSLYGLAAKRDSTQYF
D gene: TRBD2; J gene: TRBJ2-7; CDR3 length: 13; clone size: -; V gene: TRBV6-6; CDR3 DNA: TGTGCCAGCACCCCGGGACTAGCGGGCGAGCAGTACTTC; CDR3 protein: CASTPGLAGEQYF
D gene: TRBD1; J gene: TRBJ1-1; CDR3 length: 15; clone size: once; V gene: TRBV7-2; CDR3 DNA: TGTGCCAGCAGCTTAGGGACAGGGTTGAACACTGAAGCTTTCTTT; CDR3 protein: CASSLGTGLNTEAFF
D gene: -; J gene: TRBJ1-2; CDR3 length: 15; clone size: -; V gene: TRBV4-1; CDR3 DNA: TGCGCCAGCAGCCAAGATCGGGATACGGTCTATGGCTACACCTTC; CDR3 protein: CASSQDRDTVYGYTF
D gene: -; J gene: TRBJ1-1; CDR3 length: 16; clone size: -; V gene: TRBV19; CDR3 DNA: TGTGCCAGTAGTATAGTAGGTTTAAGGGGCGACACTGAAGCTTTCTTT; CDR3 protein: CASSIVGLRGDTEAFF
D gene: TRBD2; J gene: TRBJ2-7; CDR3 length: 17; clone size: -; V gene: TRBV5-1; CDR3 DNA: TGCGCCAGCAGCTTGGCGGCTAGCGGGAGGACTATATACGAGCAGTACTTC; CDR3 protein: CASSLAASGRTIYEQYF